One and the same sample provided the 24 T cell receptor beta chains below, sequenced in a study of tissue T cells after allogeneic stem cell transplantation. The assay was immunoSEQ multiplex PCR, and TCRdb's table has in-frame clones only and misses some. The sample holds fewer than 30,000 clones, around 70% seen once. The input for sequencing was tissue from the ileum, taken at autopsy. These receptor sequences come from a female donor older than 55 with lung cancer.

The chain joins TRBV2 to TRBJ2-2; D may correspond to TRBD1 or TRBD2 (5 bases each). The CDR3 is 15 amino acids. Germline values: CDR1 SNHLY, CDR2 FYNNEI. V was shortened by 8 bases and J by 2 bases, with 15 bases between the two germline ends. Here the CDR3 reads CASRQGGGNTGELFF. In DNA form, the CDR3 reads TGTGCCAGCCGGCAGGGTGGGGGTAACACCGGGGAGCTGTTTTTT.

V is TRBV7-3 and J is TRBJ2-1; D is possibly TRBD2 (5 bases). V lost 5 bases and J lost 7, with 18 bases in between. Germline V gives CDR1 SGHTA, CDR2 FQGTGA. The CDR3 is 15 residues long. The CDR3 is CASSAGSNWGNEQFF. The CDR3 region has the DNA TGTGCCAGCAGCGCGGGCTCCAATTGGGGTAATGAGCAGTTCTTC.

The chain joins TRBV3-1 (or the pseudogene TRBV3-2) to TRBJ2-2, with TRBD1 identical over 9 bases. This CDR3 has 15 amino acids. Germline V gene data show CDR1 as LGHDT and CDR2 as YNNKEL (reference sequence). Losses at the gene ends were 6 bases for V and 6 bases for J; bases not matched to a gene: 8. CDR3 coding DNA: TGTGCCAGCAGACACAGGGGGCGCTCCGCCGGGGAGCTGTTTTTT. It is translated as CASRHRGRSAGELFF.

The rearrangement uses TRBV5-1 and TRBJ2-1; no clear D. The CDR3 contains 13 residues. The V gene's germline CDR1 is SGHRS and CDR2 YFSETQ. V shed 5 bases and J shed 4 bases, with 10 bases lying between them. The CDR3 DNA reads TGCGCCAGCAGGGGCGGACGTTACAATGAGCAGTTCTTC. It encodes CASRGGRYNEQFF.

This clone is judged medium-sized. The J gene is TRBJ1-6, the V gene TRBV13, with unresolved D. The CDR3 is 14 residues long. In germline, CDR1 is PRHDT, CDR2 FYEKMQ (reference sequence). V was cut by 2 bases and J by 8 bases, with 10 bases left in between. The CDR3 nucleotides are TGTGCCAGCAGCTTACTCCGTTGGGATTCACCCCTCCACTTT. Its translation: CASSLLRWDSPLHF.

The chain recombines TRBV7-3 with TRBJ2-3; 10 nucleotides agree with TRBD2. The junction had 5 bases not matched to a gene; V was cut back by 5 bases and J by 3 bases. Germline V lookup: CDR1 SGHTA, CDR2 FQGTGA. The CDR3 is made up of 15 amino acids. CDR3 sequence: CASSRFSGGTDTQYF. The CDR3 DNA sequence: TGTGCCAGCAGCCGCTTTAGCGGGGGGACAGATACGCAGTATTTT.

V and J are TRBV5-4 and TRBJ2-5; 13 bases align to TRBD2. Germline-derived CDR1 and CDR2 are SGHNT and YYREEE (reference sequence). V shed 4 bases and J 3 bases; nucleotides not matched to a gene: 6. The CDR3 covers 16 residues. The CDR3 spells CASSQTSGGSKETQYF. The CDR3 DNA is TGTGCCAGCAGCCAGACTAGCGGGGGGTCGAAAGAGACCCAGTACTTC.

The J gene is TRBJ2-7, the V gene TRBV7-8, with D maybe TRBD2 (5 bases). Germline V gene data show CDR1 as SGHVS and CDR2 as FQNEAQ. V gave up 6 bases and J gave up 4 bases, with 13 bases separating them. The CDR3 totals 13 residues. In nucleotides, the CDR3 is TGTGCCAGCAGTCTTCCCGGGGAATACGAGCAGTACTTC. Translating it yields CASSLPGEYEQYF.

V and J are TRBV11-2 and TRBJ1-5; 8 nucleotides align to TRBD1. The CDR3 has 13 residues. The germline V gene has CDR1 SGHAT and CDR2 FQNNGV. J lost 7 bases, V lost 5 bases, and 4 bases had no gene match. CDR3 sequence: CASSRQGNQPQHF. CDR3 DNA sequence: TGTGCCAGCAGCAGACAGGGGAACCAGCCCCAGCATTTT.

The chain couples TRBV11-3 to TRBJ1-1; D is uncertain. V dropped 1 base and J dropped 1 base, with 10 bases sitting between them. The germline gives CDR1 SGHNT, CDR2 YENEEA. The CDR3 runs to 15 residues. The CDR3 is CASSLVEEGNTEAFF. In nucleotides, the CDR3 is TGTGCCAGCAGCTTAGTCGAGGAGGGGAACACTGAAGCTTTCTTT.

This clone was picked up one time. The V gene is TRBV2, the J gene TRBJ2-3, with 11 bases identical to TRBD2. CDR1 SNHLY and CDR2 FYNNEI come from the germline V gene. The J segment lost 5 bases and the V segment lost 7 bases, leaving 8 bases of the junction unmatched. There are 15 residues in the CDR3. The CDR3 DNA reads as TGTGCCAGCACCTTACTAGCGGGAGCCGGAGATACGCAGTATTTT. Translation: CASTLLAGAGDTQYF.

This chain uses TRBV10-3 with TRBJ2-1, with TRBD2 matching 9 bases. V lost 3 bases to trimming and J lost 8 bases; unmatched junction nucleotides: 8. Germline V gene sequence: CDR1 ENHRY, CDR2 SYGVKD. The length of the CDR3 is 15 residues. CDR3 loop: CAISDVSGSVHEQFF. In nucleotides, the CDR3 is TGTGCCATCAGTGACGTTAGCGGGAGTGTCCATGAGCAGTTCTTC.

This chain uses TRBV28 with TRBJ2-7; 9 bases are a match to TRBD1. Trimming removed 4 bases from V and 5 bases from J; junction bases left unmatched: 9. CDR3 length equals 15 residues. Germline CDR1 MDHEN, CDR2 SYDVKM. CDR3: CASSSAGTGTHEQYF. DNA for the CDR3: TGTGCCAGCAGTTCAGCCGGGACAGGGACTCACGAGCAGTACTTC.

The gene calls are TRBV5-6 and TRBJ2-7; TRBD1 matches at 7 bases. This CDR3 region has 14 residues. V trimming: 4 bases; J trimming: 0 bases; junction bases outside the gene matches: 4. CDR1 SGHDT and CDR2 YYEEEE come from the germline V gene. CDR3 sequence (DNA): TGTGCCAGCAGCCCGACAGGGACCTCCTACGAGCAGTACTTC. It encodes CASSPTGTSYEQYF.

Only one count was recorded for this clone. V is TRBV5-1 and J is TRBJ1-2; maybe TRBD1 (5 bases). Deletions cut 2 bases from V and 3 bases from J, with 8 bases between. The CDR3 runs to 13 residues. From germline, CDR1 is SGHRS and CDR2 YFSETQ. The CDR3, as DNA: TGCGCCAGCAGCTTCGGGGGGGACTATGGCTACACCTTC. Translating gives CASSFGGDYGYTF.

CDR3 in DNA: TGTGCCAGCAGCTTCGCTGGAGTGGTAGATACGCAGTATTTT. Amino acids: CASSFAGVVDTQYF. V is TRBV5-6 and J is TRBJ2-3; D not resolved. V was trimmed by 2 bases and J by 5 bases, leaving 12 bases between them. Germline assignment: CDR1 SGHDT and CDR2 YYEEEE. The CDR3 covers 14 residues. Using reference TRBV5-6 and TRBJ2-3 for the parts outside the CDR3, the full variable domain is DAGVTQSPTHLIKTRGQQVTLRCSPKSGHDTVSWYQQALGQGPQFIFQYYEEEERQRGNFPDRFSGHQFPNYSSELNVNALLLGDSALYLCASSFAGVVDTQYFGPGTRLTVL.

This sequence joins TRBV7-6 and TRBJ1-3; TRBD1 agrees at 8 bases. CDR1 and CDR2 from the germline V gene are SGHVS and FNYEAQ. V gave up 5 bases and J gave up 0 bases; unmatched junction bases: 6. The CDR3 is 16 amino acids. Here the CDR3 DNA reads TGTGCCAGCAGCGCGAGACAGGGGAGCTCTGGAAACACCATATATTTT. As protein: CASSARQGSSGNTIYF.

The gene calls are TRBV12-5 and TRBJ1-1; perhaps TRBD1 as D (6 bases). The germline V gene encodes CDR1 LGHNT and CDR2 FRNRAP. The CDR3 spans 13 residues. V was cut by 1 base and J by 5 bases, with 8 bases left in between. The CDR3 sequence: CASGLAQGTEAFF. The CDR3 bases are TGTGCTAGTGGTTTGGCCCAGGGGACTGAAGCTTTCTTT.

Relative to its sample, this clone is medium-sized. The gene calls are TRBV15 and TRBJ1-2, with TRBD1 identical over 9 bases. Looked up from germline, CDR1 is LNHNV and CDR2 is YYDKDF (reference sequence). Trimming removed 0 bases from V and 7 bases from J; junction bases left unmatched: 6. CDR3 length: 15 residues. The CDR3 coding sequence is TGTGCCACCAGCAGAGAGAGGGGGACAGGGTTTGGCTACACCTTC. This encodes CATSRERGTGFGYTF. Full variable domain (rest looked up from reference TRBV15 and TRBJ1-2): DAMVIQNPRYQVTQFGKPVTLSCSQTLNHNVMYWYQQKSSQAPKLLFHYYDKDFNNEADTPDNFQSRRPNTSFCFLDIRSPGLGDTAMYLCATSRERGTGFGYTFGSGTRLTVV.

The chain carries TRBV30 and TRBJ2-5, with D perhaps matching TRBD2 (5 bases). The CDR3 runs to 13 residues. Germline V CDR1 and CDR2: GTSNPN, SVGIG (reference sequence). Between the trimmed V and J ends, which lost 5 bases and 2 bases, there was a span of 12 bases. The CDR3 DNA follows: TGTGCCTGGGGAACCGGGATTCAAGAGACCCAGTACTTC. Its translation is CAWGTGIQETQYF.

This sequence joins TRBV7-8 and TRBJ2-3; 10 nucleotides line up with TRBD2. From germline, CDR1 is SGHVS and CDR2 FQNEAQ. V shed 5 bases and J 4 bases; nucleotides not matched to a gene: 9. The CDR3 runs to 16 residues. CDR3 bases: TGTGCCAGCAGCATCACAGCGGGGGGGCATTCAGATACGCAGTATTTT. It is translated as CASSITAGGHSDTQYF.

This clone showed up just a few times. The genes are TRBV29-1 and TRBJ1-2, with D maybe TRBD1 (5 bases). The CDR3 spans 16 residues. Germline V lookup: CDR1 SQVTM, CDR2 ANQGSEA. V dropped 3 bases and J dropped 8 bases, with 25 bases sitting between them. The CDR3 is CSVDSPGRSISDGYTF. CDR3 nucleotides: TGCAGCGTTGACTCACCGGGACGATCTATTTCCGACGGCTACACCTTC.

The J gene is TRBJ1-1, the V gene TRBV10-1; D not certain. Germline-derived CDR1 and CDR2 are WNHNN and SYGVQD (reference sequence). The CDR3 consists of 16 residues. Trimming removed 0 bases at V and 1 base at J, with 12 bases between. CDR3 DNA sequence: TGCGCCAGCAGTGAGTCAAGGGAGGGTCGGAACACTGAAGCTTTCTTT. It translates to CASSESREGRNTEAFF.

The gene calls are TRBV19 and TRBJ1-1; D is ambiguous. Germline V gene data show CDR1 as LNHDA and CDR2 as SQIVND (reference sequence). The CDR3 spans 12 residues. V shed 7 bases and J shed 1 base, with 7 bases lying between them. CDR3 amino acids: CASKDWNTEAFF. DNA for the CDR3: TGTGCCAGTAAAGACTGGAACACTGAAGCTTTCTTT.